The sequence of this T cell receptor beta chain was determined in a study of CD8 T cell repertoires and HIV-1 epitope variants. As for the study in general: Epitopes were three Gag families plus Nef HW9 and YT9.

Repertoires were generated with immunoSEQ multiplex PCR, while TCRdb's copy carries only in-frame clones and drops some. The table shows some 100,000 clones, with 70% to 75% occurring only once. The germline V gene has CDR1 SGHNT and CDR2 YYREEE (reference sequence). There are 16 residues in the CDR3. Comments on this clone: One end of the junction does not line up with germline, which may come from a read error.

The source is a male donor with HIV. The rearrangement joins TRBV5-4 to TRBJ1-2; TRBD1 agrees at 7 bases. Sequencing was carried out using uncultured baseline CD8+ T cells from peripheral blood mononuclear cells (PBMCs). CDR3 bases: TGCGCCAGCAGCCAAGACAGGGCAGGATCTAACTATGGCTACACCTTC. It specifies CASSQDRAGSNYGYTF.